This T cell receptor (beta chain) was sequenced in a study of blood T cells in healthy people across ages. Germline V lookup: CDR1 MGHRA, CDR2 YSYEKL. This CDR3 comprises 15 residues. A second PCR, run for about 7 to 11 cycles, used a sample-barcoded 5' primer plus a J-beta primer mix. TCRdb used MiXCR to reprocess the 5' RACE reads, holding one entry per CDR3 protein. Of 800,000 or so distinct CDR3 sequences in the sample, around 25% are singletons; the top ten hold under 4.5%. Whole-study findings and limits: Calculation of diversity from one million T cells yielded estimates considered to be underestimates.

Each sample had at least 6 million PBMCs isolated. A word on this clonotype: The antigen remains unidentified.

This sample was shared with a second study, whose subject was T cells of mothers and their children.

The genes are TRBV4-1 and TRBJ2-5, with TRBD1 matching over 9 bases. The J call is in doubt because the DNA end fits TRBJ2-7 better. The sample taken for sequencing was blood. This sequence originates from a boy aged 10-17 years in good health. The CDR3: CASSVGQGNTYEQYF. As DNA, the CDR3 is TGCGCCAGCAGCGTAGGACAGGGGAATACCTACGAGCAGTACTTC.